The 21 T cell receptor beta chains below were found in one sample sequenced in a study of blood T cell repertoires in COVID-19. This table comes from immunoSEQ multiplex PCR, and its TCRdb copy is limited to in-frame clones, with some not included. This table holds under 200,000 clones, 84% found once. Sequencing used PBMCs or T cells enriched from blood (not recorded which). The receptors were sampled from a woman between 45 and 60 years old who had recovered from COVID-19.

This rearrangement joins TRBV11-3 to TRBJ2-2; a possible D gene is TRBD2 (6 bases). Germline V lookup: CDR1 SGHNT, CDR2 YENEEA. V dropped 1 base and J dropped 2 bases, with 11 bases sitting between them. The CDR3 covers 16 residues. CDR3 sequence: CASSLGAGTNTGELFF. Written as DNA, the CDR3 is TGTGCCAGCAGCTTAGGGGCGGGGACCAACACCGGGGAGCTGTTTTTT.

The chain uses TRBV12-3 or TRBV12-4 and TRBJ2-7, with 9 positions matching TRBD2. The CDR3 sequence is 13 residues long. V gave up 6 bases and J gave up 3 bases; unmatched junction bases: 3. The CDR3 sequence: CASSRLAVYEQYF. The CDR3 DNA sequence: TGTGCCAGCAGCAGACTAGCGGTCTACGAGCAGTACTTC.

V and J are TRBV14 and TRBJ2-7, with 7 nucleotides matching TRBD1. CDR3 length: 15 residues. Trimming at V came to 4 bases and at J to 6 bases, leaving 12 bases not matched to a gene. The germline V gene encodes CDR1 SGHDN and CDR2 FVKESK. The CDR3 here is CASSLMTGPAGEQYF. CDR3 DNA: TGTGCCAGCAGCCTGATGACAGGGCCCGCTGGCGAGCAGTACTTC.

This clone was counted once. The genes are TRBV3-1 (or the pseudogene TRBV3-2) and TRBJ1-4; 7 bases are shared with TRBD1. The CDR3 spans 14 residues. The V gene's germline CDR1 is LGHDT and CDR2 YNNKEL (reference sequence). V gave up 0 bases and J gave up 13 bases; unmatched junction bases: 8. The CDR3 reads CASSQDAGGQRLFF. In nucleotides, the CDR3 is TGTGCCAGCAGCCAAGACGCCGGGGGACAGCGACTGTTTTTT.

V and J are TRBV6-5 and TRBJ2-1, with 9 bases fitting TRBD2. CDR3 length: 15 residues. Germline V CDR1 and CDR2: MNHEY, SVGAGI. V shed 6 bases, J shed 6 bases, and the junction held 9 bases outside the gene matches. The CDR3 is CASRALAGLANEQFF. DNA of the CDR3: TGTGCCAGCAGGGCCCTAGCGGGATTAGCCAATGAGCAGTTCTTC.

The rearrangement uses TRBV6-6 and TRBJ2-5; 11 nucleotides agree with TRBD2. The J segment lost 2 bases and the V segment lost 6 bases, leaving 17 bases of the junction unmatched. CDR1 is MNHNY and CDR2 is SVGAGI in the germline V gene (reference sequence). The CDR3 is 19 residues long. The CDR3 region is CASSSTDLPGLAEQETQYF. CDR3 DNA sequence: TGTGCCAGCAGCTCGACCGACTTACCGGGACTAGCGGAGCAAGAGACCCAGTACTTC.

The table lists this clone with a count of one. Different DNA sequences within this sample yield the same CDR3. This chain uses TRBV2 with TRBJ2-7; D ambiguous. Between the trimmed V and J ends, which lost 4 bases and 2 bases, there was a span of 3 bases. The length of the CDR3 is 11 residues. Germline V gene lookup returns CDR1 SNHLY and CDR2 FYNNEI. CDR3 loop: CASSAAYEQYF. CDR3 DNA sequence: TGTGCCAGCAGTGCCGCCTACGAGCAGTACTTC.

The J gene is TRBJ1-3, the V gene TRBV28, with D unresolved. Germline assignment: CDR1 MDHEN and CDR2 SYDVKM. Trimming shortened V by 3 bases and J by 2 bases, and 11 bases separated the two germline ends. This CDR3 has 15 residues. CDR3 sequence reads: CASSLDTATGNTIYF. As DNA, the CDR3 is TGTGCCAGCAGTTTGGATACAGCCACTGGAAACACCATATATTTT.

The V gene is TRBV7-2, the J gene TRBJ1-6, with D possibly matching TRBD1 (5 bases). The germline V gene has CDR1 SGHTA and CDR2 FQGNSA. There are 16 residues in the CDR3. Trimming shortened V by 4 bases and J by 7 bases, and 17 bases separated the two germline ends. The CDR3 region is CASSSSRGLRNSPLHF. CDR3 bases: TGTGCCAGCAGCTCATCTAGGGGCCTTAGGAATTCACCCCTCCACTTT.

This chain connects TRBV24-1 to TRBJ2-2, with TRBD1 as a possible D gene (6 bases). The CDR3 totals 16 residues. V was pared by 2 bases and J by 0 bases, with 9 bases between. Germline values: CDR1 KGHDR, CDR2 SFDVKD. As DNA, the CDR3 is TGTGCCACCAGTGATTCTAACAGGGCGAACACCGGGGAGCTGTTTTTT. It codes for CATSDSNRANTGELFF.

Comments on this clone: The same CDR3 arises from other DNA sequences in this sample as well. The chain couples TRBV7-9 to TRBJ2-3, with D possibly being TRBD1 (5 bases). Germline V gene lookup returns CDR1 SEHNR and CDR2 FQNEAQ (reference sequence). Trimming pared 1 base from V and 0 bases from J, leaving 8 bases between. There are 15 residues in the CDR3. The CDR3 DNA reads TGTGCCAGCAGCTTAGGGCAGGGAAGCACAGATACGCAGTATTTT. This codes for CASSLGQGSTDTQYF. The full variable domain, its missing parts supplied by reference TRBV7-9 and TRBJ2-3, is DTGVSQNPRHKITKRGQNVTFRCDPISEHNRLYWYRQTLGQGPEFLTYFQNEAQLEKSRLLSDRFSAERPKGSFSTLEIQRTEQGDSAMYLCASSLGQGSTDTQYFGPGTRLTVL.

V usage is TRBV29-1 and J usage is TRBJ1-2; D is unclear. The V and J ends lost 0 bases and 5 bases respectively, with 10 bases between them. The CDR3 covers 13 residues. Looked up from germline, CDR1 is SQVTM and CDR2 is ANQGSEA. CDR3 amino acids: CSVEDSQLYGYTF. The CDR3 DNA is TGCAGCGTTGAAGACAGCCAACTATATGGCTACACCTTC.

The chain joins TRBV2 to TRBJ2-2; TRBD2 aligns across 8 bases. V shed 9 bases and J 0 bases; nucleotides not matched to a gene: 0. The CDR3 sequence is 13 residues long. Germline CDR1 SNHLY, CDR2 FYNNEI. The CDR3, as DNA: TGTGCCAGGGGACTAGCGAACACCGGGGAGCTGTTTTTT. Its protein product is CARGLANTGELFF.

In DNA, the CDR3 is TGTGCCAGCAGTTACCTATCGGGACAGTCTGATGGCTACACCTTC. Amino acids: CASSYLSGQSDGYTF. The chain uses TRBV6-2 or TRBV6-3 and TRBJ1-2, with 7 bases lining up with TRBD1. The CDR3 has 15 residues. V was pared by 2 bases and J by 6 bases, with 9 bases of the junction left unmatched. Germline values: CDR1 MNHEY, CDR2 SVGEGT.

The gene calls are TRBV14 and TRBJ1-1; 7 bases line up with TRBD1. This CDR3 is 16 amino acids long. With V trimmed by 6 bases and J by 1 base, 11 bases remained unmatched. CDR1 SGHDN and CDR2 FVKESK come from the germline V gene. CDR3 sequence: CASSLQGTARNTEAFF. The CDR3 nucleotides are TGTGCCAGCAGTCTACAGGGGACGGCTCGGAACACTGAAGCTTTCTTT.

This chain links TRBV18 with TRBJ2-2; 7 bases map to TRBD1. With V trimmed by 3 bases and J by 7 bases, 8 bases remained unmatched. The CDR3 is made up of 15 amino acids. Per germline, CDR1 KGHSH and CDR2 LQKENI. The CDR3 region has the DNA TGTGCCAGCTCACCCGACAGGGTCGAAGGCGGGGAGCTGTTTTTT. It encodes CASSPDRVEGGELFF. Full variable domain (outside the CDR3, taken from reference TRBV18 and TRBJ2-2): NAGVMQNPRHLVRRRGQEARLRCSPMKGHSHVYWYRQLPEEGLKFMVYLQKENIIDESGMPKERFSAEFPKEGPSILRIQQVVRGDSAAYFCASSPDRVEGGELFFGEGSRLTVL.

CDR3 protein: CASSSDLYGYTF. As DNA, the CDR3 is TGTGCCAGCAGCAGCGACCTCTATGGCTACACCTTC. The rearrangement joins TRBV5-4 to TRBJ1-2, with D uncertain. The CDR3 has 12 residues. The germline V gene encodes CDR1 SGHNT and CDR2 YYREEE (reference sequence). V lost 4 bases to trimming and J lost 4 bases, with 8 bases between them. The full variable domain, rest sourced from reference TRBV5-4 and TRBJ1-2, is ETGVTQSPTHLIKTRGQQVTLRCSSQSGHNTVSWYQQALGQGPQFIFQYYREEENGRGNFPPRFSGLQFPNYSSELNVNALELDDSALYLCASSSDLYGYTFGSGTRLTVV.

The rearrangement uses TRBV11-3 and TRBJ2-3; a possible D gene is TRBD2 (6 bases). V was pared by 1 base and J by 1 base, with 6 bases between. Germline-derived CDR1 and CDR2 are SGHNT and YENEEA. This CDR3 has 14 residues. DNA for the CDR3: TGTGCCAGCAGCTTAGCGGGGGGCACAGATACGCAGTATTTT. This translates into CASSLAGGTDTQYF.

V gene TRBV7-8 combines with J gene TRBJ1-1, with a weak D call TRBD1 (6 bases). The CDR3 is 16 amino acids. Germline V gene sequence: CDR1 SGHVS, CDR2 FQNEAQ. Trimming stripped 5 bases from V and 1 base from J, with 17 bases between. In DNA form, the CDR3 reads TGTGCCAGCAGCCCCAGGACAGATCTCCGGAACACTGAAGCTTTCTTT. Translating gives CASSPRTDLRNTEAFF.

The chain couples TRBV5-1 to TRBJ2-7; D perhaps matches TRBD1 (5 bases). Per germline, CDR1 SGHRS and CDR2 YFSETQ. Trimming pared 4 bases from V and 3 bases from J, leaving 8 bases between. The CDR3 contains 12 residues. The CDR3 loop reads CASSEQGYEQYF. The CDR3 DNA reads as TGCGCCAGCAGCGAGCAGGGCTACGAGCAGTACTTC.

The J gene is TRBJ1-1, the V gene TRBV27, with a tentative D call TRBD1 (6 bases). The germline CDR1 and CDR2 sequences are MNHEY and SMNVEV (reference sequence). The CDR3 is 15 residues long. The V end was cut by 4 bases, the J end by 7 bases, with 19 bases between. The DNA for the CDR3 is TGTGCCAGCAGTTCGTACAGGGTTGGAGAGGATGAAGCTTTCTTT. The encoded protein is CASSSYRVGEDEAFF.